This T cell receptor beta chain comes out of a study of blood T cell repertoires in COVID-19. About the study: Material from acute and convalescent COVID-19 was sourced from the United States, Italy and Spain. From T cells, B-cell-depleted T cells, or PBMCs came the material, which was cDNA or gDNA.

In the authors' methods: Estimates of nucleated cell counts were drawn from the amplification of reference gene primers. Here immunoSEQ multiplex PCR was the method, and the copy in TCRdb shows in-frame clones only, minus some. Clonal size and the V and J genes are those of that table, whereas D and trimming came from the DNA. The sample contains 200,000 to 250,000 clones, about 90% of which appear only once. The specimen was peripheral blood. The clonotype was recovered from a man aged 35 to 55 with active or convalescent COVID-19.

This CDR3 reads CASSLRAGDYGYTF. The CDR3 DNA reads TGTGCCAGCAGCTTAAGAGCAGGGGACTATGGCTACACCTTC. The chain recombines TRBV7-3 with TRBJ1-2; a weak D match, TRBD1 (6 bases). Germline lookup yields CDR1 SGHTA and CDR2 FQGTGA. Trimming shortened V by 1 base and J by 3 bases, and 9 bases separated the two germline ends. The CDR3 length is 14 residues.